These 19 T cell receptor beta chains originate from one sample sequenced in a study of T cell changes during pregnancy in multiple sclerosis. Only in-frame clones appear in the TCRdb table, and some are missing; sequencing was by immunoSEQ multiplex PCR. This table has over 35,000 clones, approximately 92% appearing once. The specimen was CD8+ T cells from peripheral blood mononuclear cells, collected in the first trimester of pregnancy. The receptors were gathered from a female donor with multiple sclerosis, enrolled in a pregnancy study.

The V and J genes are TRBV11-2 and TRBJ2-7; a weak D match, TRBD1 (6 bases). V was shortened by 8 bases and J by 5 bases, with 22 bases between the two germline ends. In germline, CDR1 is SGHAT, CDR2 FQNNGV. This CDR3 comprises 15 residues. CDR3 bases: TGTGCCAGCGGACCACAGGGCCAGGACGGGGACGAGCAGTACTTC. Translating gives CASGPQGQDGDEQYF.

J is TRBJ2-7 and V is TRBV6-5; tentative D call: TRBD1 (6 bases). CDR1 and CDR2 (germline): MNHEY, SVGAGI. Trimming left V 0 bases short and J 4 bases short, with 10 bases between. This CDR3 is 14 amino acids long. CDR3 DNA sequence: TGTGCCAGCAGTTACTCATCAGGGGAATACGAGCAGTACTTC. Translating gives CASSYSSGEYEQYF.

This chain connects TRBV7-8 to TRBJ2-2, with D tentatively TRBD1 (7 bases). The V gene lost 3 bases and the J gene lost 1 base, with 18 bases spanning the gap. Germline V CDR1 and CDR2: SGHVS, FQNEAQ. The CDR3 is made up of 18 amino acids. The DNA for the CDR3 is TGTGCCAGCAGCTTCGGGACAGAATGGGGGGAGAACACCGGGGAGCTGTTTTTT. Its protein is CASSFGTEWGENTGELFF. Supplemented by reference TRBV7-8 and TRBJ2-2, the full variable domain reads GAGVSQSPRYKVAKRGQDVALRCDPISGHVSLFWYQQALGQGPEFLTYFQNEAQLDKSGLPSDRFFAERPEGSVSTLKIQRTQQEDSAVYLCASSFGTEWGENTGELFFGEGSRLTVL.

The gene calls are TRBV6-6 and TRBJ2-7, with a weak D call TRBD2 (5 bases). With 0 bases removed from V and 5 bases from J, the gap between germline ends came to 14 bases. CDR3 length: 15 residues. Germline V lookup: CDR1 MNHNY, CDR2 SVGAGI (reference sequence). The CDR3: CASSYSTGNKDEQYF. In nucleotides, the CDR3 is TGTGCCAGCAGTTACTCGACGGGGAATAAGGACGAGCAGTACTTC.

The chain links TRBV5-1 to TRBJ1-1, with 7 bases fitting TRBD1. Trimming took 3 bases from V and 4 from J; bases not matched to a gene: 6. The CDR3 runs 14 residues. Germline V CDR1 and CDR2: SGHRS, YFSETQ. The CDR3 region has the DNA TGCGCCAGCAGCTGGCGTGACAGGGCCACTGAAGCTTTCTTT. Amino acids: CASSWRDRATEAFF. Together with reference TRBV5-1 and TRBJ1-1, the CDR3 gives the full variable domain: KAGVTQTPRYLIKTRGQQVTLSCSPISGHRSVSWYQQTPGQGLQFLFEYFSETQRNKGNFPGRFSGRQFSNSRSEMNVSTLELGDSALYLCASSWRDRATEAFFGQGTRLTVV.

The chain recombines TRBV2 with TRBJ1-4; tentative D call: TRBD1 (6 bases). Germline V lookup: CDR1 SNHLY, CDR2 FYNNEI. V lost 6 bases and J lost 11, with 19 bases in between. CDR3 size: 14 residues. The chain's CDR3 is CASSSPVGGEKLFF. CDR3 nucleotides: TGTGCCAGCAGCTCCCCTGTTGGGGGCGAGAAACTGTTTTTT.

This sequence joins TRBV4-1 and TRBJ2-7, with TRBD1 matching over 8 bases. J gave up 0 bases and V 4 bases, and 8 bases lay outside the gene matches. Germline-derived CDR1 and CDR2 are MGHRA and YSYEKL. This CDR3 region has 16 residues. CDR3 in DNA: TGCGCCAGCAGCCCGGAAACAGGGGGTTTCTCCTACGAGCAGTACTTC. Protein product: CASSPETGGFSYEQYF.

V usage is TRBV5-1 and J usage is TRBJ1-3; D call uncertain. The CDR3 has 15 amino acids. Germline CDR1 and CDR2: SGHRS and YFSETQ. Between the trimmed V and J ends, which lost 0 bases and 0 bases, there was a span of 7 bases. The CDR3 loop is CASSLVEGSGNTIYF. The CDR3 DNA reads as TGCGCCAGCAGCTTGGTCGAGGGCTCTGGAAACACCATATATTTT.

The chain uses TRBV27 and TRBJ1-5; 7 bases are shared with TRBD1. This CDR3 spans 14 amino acids. From germline, CDR1 is MNHEY and CDR2 SMNVEV (reference sequence). V gave up 3 bases and J gave up 4 bases; unmatched junction bases: 3. The DNA of the CDR3 is TGTGCCAGCAGTTTTTCAGGGGGAAATCAGCCCCAGCATTTT. This gives the protein CASSFSGGNQPQHF.

As to this clone: Other DNA sequences in this sample translate to the same CDR3. The rearrangement joins TRBV5-1 to TRBJ2-2; D call uncertain. The CDR3 loop spans 12 amino acids. Germline V gene data show CDR1 as SGHRS and CDR2 as YFSETQ. Trimming stripped 0 bases from V and 8 bases from J, with 5 bases between. The CDR3 nucleotides read TGCGCCAGCAGCTTGGGAGCGGGGGAGCTGTTTTTT. It yields the protein CASSLGAGELFF. Full variable domain (outside the CDR3, taken from reference TRBV5-1 and TRBJ2-2): KAGVTQTPRYLIKTRGQQVTLSCSPISGHRSVSWYQQTPGQGLQFLFEYFSETQRNKGNFPGRFSGRQFSNSRSEMNVSTLELGDSALYLCASSLGAGELFFGEGSRLTVL.

The V and J genes are TRBV5-4 and TRBJ1-6; 11 bases map to TRBD1. Germline V gene lookup returns CDR1 SGHNT and CDR2 YYREEE (reference sequence). V trimming: 7 bases; J trimming: 4 bases; junction bases outside the gene matches: 7. The length of the CDR3 is 16 residues. CDR3 sequence reads: CASRPGQGGYNSPLHF. The CDR3 region has the DNA TGTGCCAGCCGACCGGGACAGGGGGGATATAATTCACCCCTCCACTTT.

The V and J genes are TRBV5-6 and TRBJ1-2, with D maybe TRBD1 (6 bases). This CDR3 spans 15 amino acids. Deletions cut 3 bases from V and 7 bases from J, with 19 bases between. In germline, CDR1 is SGHDT, CDR2 YYEEEE. The CDR3 is CASSSGTGFLGGYTF. The DNA for the CDR3 is TGTGCCAGCAGCTCCGGAACAGGGTTTTTGGGTGGCTACACCTTC.

The rearrangement joins TRBV9 to TRBJ1-2; TRBD1 might be the D (6 bases). CDR3 length equals 12 residues. The V end was cut by 3 bases, the J end by 4 bases, with 7 bases between. Per the germline V gene, CDR1 is SGDLS and CDR2 is YYNGEE. DNA of the CDR3: TGTGCCAGCAGCGGACAGGTCTATGGCTACACCTTC. As protein: CASSGQVYGYTF.

The chain has TRBV11-2 and TRBJ2-1; D is uncertain. The CDR3 is 14 residues long. V was shortened by 0 bases and J by 6 bases, with 9 bases between the two germline ends. The V gene's germline CDR1 is SGHAT and CDR2 FQNNGV. This chain's CDR3 is CASSLENEVNEQFF. CDR3 in DNA: TGTGCCAGCAGCTTAGAGAACGAGGTCAATGAGCAGTTCTTC.

The chain links TRBV7-9 to TRBJ2-7; 7 bases line up with TRBD1. The CDR3 runs to 12 residues. Trimming took 8 bases from V and 6 from J; bases not matched to a gene: 7. Germline V gene lookup returns CDR1 SEHNR and CDR2 FQNEAQ (reference sequence). The CDR3: CASETGTGEQYF. CDR3 bases: TGTGCCAGCGAGACAGGGACGGGCGAGCAGTACTTC.

The V gene is TRBV14, the J gene TRBJ2-7; 8 bases agree with TRBD2. The CDR3 consists of 16 residues. Germline CDR1 is SGHDN and CDR2 is FVKESK. V dropped 4 bases and J dropped 0; count of bases not matched to a gene: 8. CDR3 sequence reads: CASSPRGVRFSYEQYF. In DNA, the CDR3 is TGTGCCAGCAGCCCGCGGGGGGTAAGGTTCTCCTACGAGCAGTACTTC.

The chain combines TRBV7-9 with TRBJ1-1, with a possible D match to TRBD1 (5 bases). Germline loops: CDR1 SEHNR, CDR2 FQNEAQ (reference sequence). There are 17 residues in the CDR3. Trimming took 7 bases from V and 0 from J, leaving 21 bases between them. CDR3 loop: CASTTLGGFSMNTEAFF. DNA for the CDR3: TGTGCCAGCACAACGTTGGGGGGGTTTAGCATGAACACTGAAGCTTTCTTT.

This chain links TRBV2 with TRBJ2-3, with 7 bases lining up with TRBD2. Looked up from germline, CDR1 is SNHLY and CDR2 is FYNNEI. V trimming: 8 bases; J trimming: 6 bases; junction bases outside the gene matches: 11. The CDR3 consists of 14 residues. This CDR3 reads CASLYGQAGDTQYF. The CDR3 coding sequence is TGTGCCAGCCTTTATGGACAAGCGGGGGATACGCAGTATTTT.

This chain connects TRBV5-4 to TRBJ1-1, with 8 bases matching TRBD1. There are 15 residues in the CDR3. Germline V gene data show CDR1 as SGHNT and CDR2 as YYREEE (reference sequence). V trimming: 1 base; J trimming: 4 bases; junction bases outside the gene matches: 6. CDR3 in amino acids: CASSLSAGGLTEAFF. For the CDR3, the DNA is TGTGCCAGCAGCTTGTCGGCAGGGGGCCTCACTGAAGCTTTCTTT.